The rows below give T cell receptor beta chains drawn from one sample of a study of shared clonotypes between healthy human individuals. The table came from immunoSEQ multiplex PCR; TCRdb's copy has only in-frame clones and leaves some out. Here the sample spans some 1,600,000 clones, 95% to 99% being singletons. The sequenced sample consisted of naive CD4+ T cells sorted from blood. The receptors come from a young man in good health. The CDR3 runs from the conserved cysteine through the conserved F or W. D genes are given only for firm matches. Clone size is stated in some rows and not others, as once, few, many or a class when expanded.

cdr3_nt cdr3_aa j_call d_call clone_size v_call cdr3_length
TGTGCCAGCAGTGATAGTGTTCGAAAACTGTTTTTT CASSDSVRKLFF TRBJ1-4 - once TRBV6-1 12
TGTGCCAGCAGTAAGACAATCTTGAGGACTAGCGGGGCCTACCAAGAGACCCAGTACTTC CASSKTILRTSGAYQETQYF TRBJ2-5 TRBD2 - TRBV2 20
TGTGCCAGTAGTCCATCCCCCTACAATGAGCAGTTCTTC CASSPSPYNEQFF TRBJ2-1 - - TRBV19 13
TGTGCCAGCAGCCCCGGACAGGGAGGCACCGGGGAGCTGTTTTTT CASSPGQGGTGELFF TRBJ2-2 TRBD1 - TRBV6-4 15
TGTGCCAGTAGTATCAAGCGGGAGAGCTACAATGAGCAGTTCTTC CASSIKRESYNEQFF TRBJ2-1 TRBD2 - TRBV19 15
TGTGCCAGCAGCTATCGTGGGGACACTGAAGCTTTCTTT CASSYRGDTEAFF TRBJ1-1 - - TRBV11-3 13
TGCGCCAGCAGCTTGGTTAGGACTAGCGGGAGCGAGCAGTACTTC CASSLVRTSGSEQYF TRBJ2-7 TRBD2 once TRBV5-1 15
TGTGCCAGCAGTTTATCGCCGGGAAAACTGTTTTTT CASSLSPGKLFF TRBJ1-4 - - TRBV28 12
TGTGCCAGCAGCTTAGTATCCGGGGACACTGAAGCTTTCTTT CASSLVSGDTEAFF TRBJ1-1 - - TRBV7-6 14
TGTGCCAGCAGCTTAGGGACTAGCGGGACCTCAGAGACCCAGTACTTC CASSLGTSGTSETQYF TRBJ2-5 TRBD2 - TRBV11-2 16
TGTGCCAGCAGCACTGGACAGGGGCAAAGCACAGATACGCAGTATTTT CASSTGQGQSTDTQYF TRBJ2-3 TRBD1 - TRBV5-8 16
TGTGCCAGCAGTGAAAGGGAGCGGGACCACACCGGGGAGCTGTTTTTT CASSERERDHTGELFF TRBJ2-2 TRBD2 - TRBV6-1 16
TGTGCCAGCAGCCAGGGTGACCGGGACAGCACTAATCAGCCCCAGCATTTT CASSQGDRDSTNQPQHF TRBJ1-5 - - TRBV12-1 17
TGTGCCAGCAGGACGGGTGATGGTCGGGAGCAGTTCTTC CASRTGDGREQFF TRBJ2-1 - - TRBV9 13
TGTGCCAGCAGCCTCGGGGCTCTCGGCACTGAAGCTTTCTTT CASSLGALGTEAFF TRBJ1-1 - - TRBV7-2 14
TGTGCCAGCAGCGTCGCGACAGGAACAAATGAAAAACTGTTTTTT CASSVATGTNEKLFF TRBJ1-4 - - TRBV9 15
TGTGCCAGCAGTCCAGGACAGGGCACGAACGAGCAGTACTTC CASSPGQGTNEQYF TRBJ2-7 TRBD1 - TRBV5-5 14
TGTGCCAGTAGTCAGGGGGTTAGCTCCTACAATGAGCAGTTCTTC CASSQGVSSYNEQFF TRBJ2-1 TRBD1 - TRBV19 15
TGTGCCAGCAGCCCTTCGACAGGGAGGGCCAATGAGCAGTTCTTC CASSPSTGRANEQFF TRBJ2-1 - - TRBV7-3 15
TGTGCCAGCAGTGTCAGGGTGGGAGCTTTCTTT CASSVRVGAFF TRBJ1-1 - once TRBV2 11
TGTGCCAGCAGCTTATCCCTAGCGAGGGCAGATACGCAGTATTTT CASSLSLARADTQYF TRBJ2-3 - - TRBV11-3 15
TGTGCCAGCAGCCTCCCCGGTAGGACAGGGAATGAGCAGTTCTTC CASSLPGRTGNEQFF TRBJ2-1 TRBD1 - TRBV5-4 15
TGTGCCAGCAGCCCGTCCGGGGAGAACACCGGGGAGCTGTTTTTT CASSPSGENTGELFF TRBJ2-2 - - TRBV6-6 15
TGTGCCAGCTCACCAAAGATAAAGGGTAGTGCTTCTTATGGCTACACCTTC CASSPKIKGSASYGYTF TRBJ1-2 - - TRBV18 17
TGCAGCGGGAGACAGGGGGCTTGGTTCACTGAAGCTTTCTTT CSGRQGAWFTEAFF TRBJ1-1 TRBD1 - TRBV29-1 14
TGCGCCAGCAGTGGGACTAGCGGGAACAATGAGCAGTTCTTC CASSGTSGNNEQFF TRBJ2-1 TRBD2 - TRBV10-1 14
TGTGCCACCAGCAGAGATAGGCGCTACGAGCAGTACTTC CATSRDRRYEQYF TRBJ2-7 - - TRBV15 13
TGTGCCAGCAGCAAAGACGGGATTACTGAGCAGTTCTTC CASSKDGITEQFF TRBJ2-1 - - TRBV14 13
TGTGCCAGCAGCGTCTCCGGGGATGGAAACACCATATATTTT CASSVSGDGNTIYF TRBJ1-3 - once TRBV9 14
TGTGCCAGCAGCCCGGGGCCAAATCAGCCCCAGCATTTT CASSPGPNQPQHF TRBJ1-5 - - TRBV9 13
TGTGCCATCAGCCTGGAAGCCTACGAGCAGTACTTC CAISLEAYEQYF TRBJ2-7 - - TRBV10-3 12
TGCGCCAGCAGCTTGTATGAAACAGGAGTCACTGAAGCTTTCTTT CASSLYETGVTEAFF TRBJ1-1 - - TRBV5-1 15
TGTGCCAGCAGCTCGGGATGGGAGACCCAGTACTTC CASSSGWETQYF TRBJ2-5 - once TRBV11-2 12
TGTGCCAGCAAGAGCGACGGACACGCTTATGGCTACACCTTC CASKSDGHAYGYTF TRBJ1-2 - - TRBV2 14
TGCGCCAGCAGCTCCCAGGGGTGGCACGAGCAGTACTTC CASSSQGWHEQYF TRBJ2-7 - - TRBV5-1 13
TGTGCCAGCAGCTTAGGGGAGGGTGTGGGGGTAGGTGGAAACACCATATATTTT CASSLGEGVGVGGNTIYF TRBJ1-3 - - TRBV7-2 18
TGTGCCAGCTACACCGGCGCTGGCACCGGGGAGCTGTTTTTT CASYTGAGTGELFF TRBJ2-2 - - TRBV18 14
TGTGCCAGCAGTGACATAGACGAAAAACTGTTTTTT CASSDIDEKLFF TRBJ1-4 - - TRBV2 12
TGTGCCAGCTTCCCCCCCGGACAGGAGCAGTACTTC CASFPPGQEQYF TRBJ2-7 - - TRBV2 12
TGCAGTGCTAATCCAGGGGATGGCTACACCTTC CSANPGDGYTF TRBJ1-2 - - TRBV20-1 11
TGTGCCAGCAGCTCGAAGGGGACTAGCGGGAGGGGAGGGGATACGCAGTATTTT CASSSKGTSGRGGDTQYF TRBJ2-3 TRBD2 - TRBV5-4 18
TGCAGTGCTTCGTACACAGATACGCAGTATTTT CSASYTDTQYF TRBJ2-3 - - TRBV20-1 11
TGTGCCAGCAGTGAAGGATGGGGGAGACAGGGGAGAAACAATGAGCAGTTCTTC CASSEGWGRQGRNNEQFF TRBJ2-1 TRBD1 once TRBV6-1 18
TGTGCTAGCAGCCCAAGAGTTTTTCAGTCTCCTGGAAACACCATATATTTT CASSPRVFQSPGNTIYF TRBJ1-3 - - TRBV7-7 17
TGTGCCAGCAGCAAAGCGCCTAGCGGCCCTTCCTGGAATACGCAGTATTTT CASSKAPSGPSWNTQYF TRBJ2-3 - - TRBV21-1 17
TGTGCCAGCAGCCGCGACAGGGCCGTCAATCAGCCCCAGCATTTT CASSRDRAVNQPQHF TRBJ1-5 TRBD1 - TRBV6-5 15
TGTGCCAGCAGCTCACCCGGACAGGGCACCTACTTC CASSSPGQGTYF TRBJ2-7 TRBD1 once TRBV5-6 12
TGCGCCAGCAGCCAAGGAGGGAACACCATATATTTT CASSQGGNTIYF TRBJ1-3 - once TRBV4-1 12
TGCGCCAGCAGCTTGGCCGACGAGCAGTACTTC CASSLADEQYF TRBJ2-7 - few TRBV5-1 11
TGTGCCAGCAGGGGTAGGCGATACGAGCAGTACTTC CASRGRRYEQYF TRBJ2-7 - - TRBV27 12
TGTGCCAGCAGCTCCCCCAGGGTGGGACTAGGCCCCAATGAGCAGTTCTTC CASSSPRVGLGPNEQFF TRBJ2-1 TRBD2 - TRBV11-2 17
TGTGCCAGCAGCTTCCCGGGACTAGCGGGAGGGCCCGGGGAGCTGTTTTTT CASSFPGLAGGPGELFF TRBJ2-2 TRBD2 - TRBV7-3 17
TGTGCCAGCAGCGTAGCTCCAGGGGCTAGCAATGAGCAGTTCTTC CASSVAPGASNEQFF TRBJ2-1 - - TRBV9 15